The clone carrying this T cell receptor beta chain appeared once. Its antigen is unidentified. These data originate in a study of a mutant IDH1 vaccine in newly diagnosed glioma. The wider study: Vaccination began 4-6 weeks post radiotherapy alone, or with temozolomide cycles.

Time point reported: week 11, during vaccination. A 20-mer mutant IDH1 peptide at 300 ug was injected subcutaneously with topical imiquimod. CDR3 length: 12 amino acids. Germline V gives CDR1 MNHNY, CDR2 SVGAGI (reference sequence). Trimming took off 7 bases at V and 6 bases at J, with 13 bases between the two ends. TCRdb's table, derived via immunoSEQ multiplex PCR, lists solely in-frame clones and lacks some. Among some 60,000 clones listed, under 90% were seen once. This chain connects TRBV6-6 to TRBJ2-7, with D unclear. The sequence came from a man aged 45-65 years with glioma. The sample here was PBMCs, taken from a glioma patient whose treatment included an IDH1 peptide vaccine. The CDR3 DNA is TGTGCCAGCAAGGGTGTCTCTTCCGAGCAGTACTTC. It translates to CASKGVSSEQYF.